A single sample gave rise to the 22 T cell receptor beta chains below, sequenced in a study of blood T cell repertoires in COVID-19. The protocol was immunoSEQ multiplex PCR, while the TCRdb copy is restricted to in-frame clones and leaves out a portion. The data hold 200,000 to 300,000 clones, with around 87% observed a single time. Source material: peripheral blood. Receptor source: a woman between 45 and 65 years old with acute or convalescent COVID-19.

CDR3 DNA sequence: TGTGCCAGCAGGCCCCGGCCCTGGACTAGCGGGAGGCCTATCCAAGAGACCCAGTACTTC. Amino acids: CASRPRPWTSGRPIQETQYF. This chain links TRBV28 with TRBJ2-5; 14 nucleotides line up with TRBD2. J gave up 1 base and V 6 bases, and 16 bases lay outside the gene matches. The CDR3 covers 20 residues. Germline CDR1 reads MDHEN; CDR2 reads SYDVKM.

The chain recombines TRBV27 with TRBJ2-7; D perhaps matches TRBD2 (5 bases). With 6 bases removed from V and 4 bases from J, the gap between germline ends came to 16 bases. Germline-derived CDR1 and CDR2 are MNHEY and SMNVEV (reference sequence). This CDR3 has 14 residues. The CDR3 loop is CASRDLSARYEQYF. CDR3 nucleotide sequence: TGTGCCAGCAGGGACTTGTCGGCTCGGTACGAGCAGTACTTC.

The chain joins TRBV18 to TRBJ1-2, with 8 bases aligning to TRBD1. Germline CDR1 and CDR2: KGHSH and LQKENI. The CDR3 is 15 residues long. The ends lost 3 bases at V and 2 bases at J; junction bases unmatched: 5. Written as DNA, the CDR3 is TGTGCCAGCTCACCGGACAGGGAGTTGAACTATGGCTACACCTTC. It specifies CASSPDRELNYGYTF.

The rearrangement uses TRBV6-5 and TRBJ1-2, with 8 bases that match TRBD1. The CDR3 consists of 13 residues. Germline lookup yields CDR1 MNHEY and CDR2 SVGAGI. J gave up 7 bases and V 3 bases, and 4 bases lay outside the gene matches. In nucleotides, the CDR3 is TGTGCCAGCAGTTATGACAGGGGTAGTGGCTACACCTTC. This translates into CASSYDRGSGYTF.

This rearrangement joins TRBV5-1 to TRBJ1-2, with 7 bases identical to TRBD1. J lost 5 bases, V lost 0 bases, and 4 bases had no gene match. This CDR3 is 14 amino acids long. Germline assignment: CDR1 SGHRS and CDR2 YFSETQ. CDR3 sequence reads: CASSLGQGYYGYTF. DNA for the CDR3: TGCGCCAGCAGCTTGGGACAGGGATATTATGGCTACACCTTC.

Points on this clone: The sample contains more than one DNA sequence encoding this CDR3. The chain joins TRBV7-2 to TRBJ1-5; the match to TRBD1 covers 10 bases. V shed 1 base, J shed 7 bases, and the junction held 4 bases outside the gene matches. The CDR3 consists of 15 residues. Germline V gene sequence: CDR1 SGHTA, CDR2 FQGNSA. The CDR3 sequence is CASSLVGQGRQPQHF. DNA of the CDR3: TGTGCCAGCAGCTTAGTGGGACAGGGGCGCCAGCCCCAGCATTTT.

The chain employs TRBV24-1 and TRBJ2-1; TRBD2 agrees at 10 bases. Germline lookup yields CDR1 KGHDR and CDR2 SFDVKD. The CDR3 is 15 amino acids. V shed 1 base, J shed 7 bases, and the junction held 3 bases outside the gene matches. The CDR3 region has the DNA TGTGCCACCAGTGATTTCGCTAGCGGGAGTAATGAGCAGTTCTTC. Amino acids: CATSDFASGSNEQFF.

This rearrangement joins TRBV6-5 to TRBJ1-6; D uncertain. The V gene lost 2 bases and the J gene lost 7 bases, with 3 bases spanning the gap. This CDR3 spans 12 amino acids. Germline CDR1 and CDR2: MNHEY and SVGAGI. In DNA, the CDR3 is TGTGCCAGCAGTTACACAAATTCACCCCTCCACTTT. It is translated as CASSYTNSPLHF.

J is TRBJ2-3 and V is TRBV27; 11 bases align to TRBD2. Germline V lookup: CDR1 MNHEY, CDR2 SMNVEV (reference sequence). The CDR3 has 14 residues. Trimming cost V 8 bases and J 8 bases; bases outside gene matches: 9. DNA of the CDR3: TGTGCCAGCCATACTAGCGGGAGAATTCGTACGCAGTATTTT. As protein: CASHTSGRIRTQYF.

The gene calls are TRBV28 and TRBJ1-3; TRBD1 might be the D (5 bases). V was cut by 4 bases and J by 0 bases, with 13 bases left in between. This CDR3 is built from 16 residues. Looked up from germline, CDR1 is MDHEN and CDR2 is SYDVKM. Written as DNA, the CDR3 is TGTGCCAGCAGTTCCTACAGGAGCCTCTCTGGAAACACCATATATTTT. Protein sequence: CASSSYRSLSGNTIYF.

CDR3 sequence (DNA): TGTGCCACCAGTGATTCGGGACAGGGATCAGATACGCAGTATTTT. The encoded protein is CATSDSGQGSDTQYF. The chain couples TRBV24-1 to TRBJ2-3; 9 bases fit TRBD1. The CDR3 consists of 15 residues. Germline CDR1 and CDR2: KGHDR and SFDVKD. Trimming cost V 2 bases and J 4 bases; bases outside gene matches: 3.

Comments on this clone: The identical CDR3 is also encoded by other nucleotide sequences in the sample. The rearrangement links TRBV28 to TRBJ2-7, with D perhaps TRBD1 (6 bases). V gave up 3 bases and J gave up 3 bases, with 9 bases separating them. This CDR3 region has 13 residues. CDR1 and CDR2 from the germline V gene are MDHEN and SYDVKM. CDR3 nucleotides: TGTGCCAGCAGTTTCGGCAGGGGCTACGAGCAGTACTTC. It specifies CASSFGRGYEQYF.

There are many counts of this clone. The V call is TRBV5-1, the J call TRBJ2-7; D perhaps matches TRBD1 (5 bases). The CDR3 runs to 14 residues. The ends were cut back, 0 bases at V and 4 bases at J, with 11 bases in the middle. The germline V gene has CDR1 SGHRS and CDR2 YFSETQ. The CDR3 nucleotides are TGCGCCAGCAGCTTGGAGGGTAGGGGATACGAGCAGTACTTC. Protein product: CASSLEGRGYEQYF.

The chain recombines TRBV6-1 with TRBJ2-7; possible D gene TRBD2, 6 bases. Germline V lookup: CDR1 MNHNS, CDR2 SASEGT. The CDR3 runs to 14 residues. V was trimmed by 3 bases and J by 0 bases, leaving 9 bases between them. The DNA for the CDR3 is TGTGCCAGCAGTGATGGGGGGAGCTCCTACGAGCAGTACTTC. It codes for CASSDGGSSYEQYF.

The chain has TRBV19 and TRBJ2-1; 9 bases align to TRBD2. V shed 5 bases and J 7 bases; nucleotides not matched to a gene: 3. This CDR3 has 13 residues. Per the germline V gene, CDR1 is LNHDA and CDR2 is SQIVND (reference sequence). This chain's CDR3 is CASSLAGVNEQFF. The DNA of the CDR3 is TGTGCCAGTAGTTTAGCGGGAGTAAATGAGCAGTTCTTC.

The V gene is TRBV24-1, the J gene TRBJ2-1, with 11 bases aligning to TRBD2. The length of the CDR3 is 16 residues. V trimming: 3 bases; J trimming: 7 bases; junction bases outside the gene matches: 7. Germline V gene lookup returns CDR1 KGHDR and CDR2 SFDVKD. For the CDR3, the DNA is TGTGCCACCAGTGATCCCGGGACTAGCGGCGAGAATGAGCAGTTCTTC. Residues: CATSDPGTSGENEQFF.

The rearrangement uses TRBV27 and TRBJ2-7, with TRBD1 identical over 11 bases. The CDR3 is 15 residues long. The V segment lost 5 bases and the J segment 9 bases; nucleotides outside the gene matches: 12. Germline lookup yields CDR1 MNHEY and CDR2 SMNVEV (reference sequence). The CDR3 DNA follows: TGTGCCAGCAGTACCCGGGACAGGGGGTCGGGTGTGCAGTACTTC. Protein: CASSTRDRGSGVQYF.

This chain connects TRBV6-5 to TRBJ2-5; 7 positions match TRBD1. The germline V gene encodes CDR1 MNHEY and CDR2 SVGAGI. CDR3 length: 15 amino acids. With V trimmed by 2 bases and J by 0 bases, 3 bases remained unmatched. CDR3 sequence reads: CASSYSTGDQETQYF. The CDR3 DNA reads TGTGCCAGCAGTTACAGCACAGGGGACCAAGAGACCCAGTACTTC.

J is TRBJ1-2 and V is TRBV3-1 (or the pseudogene TRBV3-2); the D gene is possibly TRBD1 (6 bases). Germline lookup yields CDR1 LGHDT and CDR2 YNNKEL (reference sequence). V dropped 1 base and J dropped 4 bases, with 13 bases sitting between them. CDR3 size: 15 residues. CDR3 in amino acids: CASSQGGRGGYGYTF. CDR3 coding DNA: TGTGCCAGCAGCCAAGGAGGTCGAGGGGGCTATGGCTACACCTTC.

The genes are TRBV28 and TRBJ2-3, with 14 bases fitting TRBD2. V shed 4 bases, J shed 1 base, and the junction held 13 bases outside the gene matches. Germline V gene lookup returns CDR1 MDHEN and CDR2 SYDVKM. This CDR3 has 20 amino acids. The DNA of the CDR3 is TGTGCCAGCAGTTCACTGCCCCGACTAGCGGGAGGGCGGGGCACAGATACGCAGTATTTT. Residues: CASSSLPRLAGGRGTDTQYF.

The V call is TRBV4-2, the J call TRBJ2-3; maybe TRBD2 (5 bases). V was pared by 3 bases and J by 3 bases, with 16 bases between. This CDR3 has 16 residues. CDR1 and CDR2 (germline): LGHNA, YNFKEQ. CDR3 DNA sequence: TGTGCCAGCAGCCAGGGAGCGGTAGGGTGGACAGATACGCAGTATTTT. Translation gives CASSQGAVGWTDTQYF.

The CDR3 coding sequence is TGTGCCAGCAGGGGACTCGTTAGAACCGGGGAGCTGTTTTTT. It yields the protein CASRGLVRTGELFF. This chain uses TRBV7-9 with TRBJ2-2; the D gene is possibly TRBD2 (6 bases). The CDR3 spans 14 residues. From germline, CDR1 is SEHNR and CDR2 FQNEAQ (reference sequence). The V gene lost 6 bases and the J gene lost 5 bases, with 13 bases spanning the gap.